This T cell receptor beta chain was recorded in a study of blood T cell repertoires in COVID-19 (TCRdb year 2020). Broadly, across the study: The collaborator samples originated in the United States, Italy and Spain and spanned the acute and convalescent phases of COVID-19. The material from the prospective study consisted of cDNA or gDNA derived from T cells, B-cell-depleted T cells, or PBMCs. Subjects who had been exposed to COVID-19, were actively infected with it, or had recovered from it provided the deeply sampled blood TCRbeta repertoires that made up the dataset. The sample metadata nearly always contained a de-identified subject ID, COVID-19 status, age in years and sex. The samples were drawn from the first 160 participants of the ongoing ImmuneRACE study and from 1,254 subjects provided by 6 global collaborators. The repertoires were released in a freely available public database intended as a resource for research on the immune response to SARS-CoV-2. Where available, HLA class I and class II types were taken from metadata supplied by the sample provider and were not determined by assay-based typing. What the study reported, not specific to this receptor: The amount of clinical and demographic metadata varied by source and participant and was provided uncurated.

Taken from cysteine to phenylalanine, the CDR3 has 15 residues. Here the CDR3 DNA is all that survives: 45 bases in frame from base 1. Sequences KGHDR (CDR1) and SFDVKD (CDR2) are obtained from the germline V gene. V is shortened by 4 bases, J by 2 bases, and the region joining them spans 13 bases. TCRbeta CDR3 regions were amplified from genomic DNA by means of the immunoSEQ Assay, a bias-controlled multiplex PCR. The authors processed their data as follows. Nucleated cell counts per sample were estimated from amplification of reference gene primers within the assay. To quantify the absolute abundance of each unique TCRbeta CDR3 rearrangement, sequence reads were collapsed and filtered. For each sample, productive Simpson clonality was calculated by taking the square root of Simpson's diversity index across productive rearrangements. Drawn from immuneACCESS, this table holds only the in-frame rearrangements with V and J called that TCRdb kept. Clones are partly lost; checked studies trace under half to an unresolved V gene and leave the rest unexplained. V and J calls plus clone size are reproduced from that table; the DNA served to infer D and trimming. Recorded for this sample are tens of thousands of clones; about 90% of them occurred a single time. Jointly, the top ten make up around 6.7% of the sample.

Each collaborating institution followed its own protocols to collect whole blood in K2EDTA tubes. For TCRbeta analysis, collaborators shipped samples as frozen whole blood, isolated PBMCs, or DNA extracted from either of those sample types. A word on this clone: No cognate antigen has been identified for it. It has no much larger one-base neighbor in the sample; base qualities were not kept.

The sequence joins TRBV24-1 to TRBJ2-5, and TRBD1 may be the D gene, going by 6 matching bases. This TCR was sampled from a woman aged 80 or older with active COVID-19. Sequenced: peripheral blood. The CDR3 region: CATSDPGHRQETQYF. The DNA sequence follows: TGTGCCACCAGTGACCCGGGACACAGACAAGAGACCCAGTACTTC.